One sample yielded the 7 T cell receptor beta chains listed below, sequenced in a study of T cells in Graves' hyperthyroidism and ophthalmopathy. TCR beta CDR3 sequences were amplified from RNA transcripts. HTBI primers were used for first-round RT-PCR of the TCR CDR3. A single record per CDR3 protein comes from TCRdb applying MiXCR to the multiplex PCR reads. The table has under 750,000 distinct CDR3 sequences, around 20% seen once. The material sequenced was blood. The receptors stem from a woman in her fifties or sixties with Graves' hyperthyroidism that later progressed to Graves' ophthalmopathy.

Details on this clonotype: With a much larger clone just one base away, this may be a read error. V is TRBV2 and J is TRBJ2-6; tentatively, D is TRBD1 or TRBD2 (5 bases each). Trimming stripped 6 bases from V and 0 bases from J, with 12 bases between. The CDR3 length is 16 residues. In germline, CDR1 is SNHLY, CDR2 FYNNEI. The DNA of the CDR3 is TGTGCCAGCAGGGGGGACGCAGTCTCTGGGGCCAACGTCCTGACTTTC. Protein sequence: CASRGDAVSGANVLTF.

This clonotype was recorded at least ten times. V and J are TRBV5-6 and TRBJ1-5; D not certain. Trimming cost V 3 bases and J 6 bases, with 16 bases left between them. CDR1 is SGHDT and CDR2 is YYEEEE in the germline V gene. The CDR3 runs to 15 residues. In nucleotides, the CDR3 is TGTGCCAGCAGCTGGGGAGGGTCGCGGGGTCAGCCCCAGCATTTT. Its translation is CASSWGGSRGQPQHF.

The CDR3 here is CSVSPPRTGVTGELFF. For the CDR3, the DNA is TGCAGCGTCTCACCCCCCCGGACAGGGGTCACCGGGGAGCTGTTTTTT. The genes are TRBV29-1 and TRBJ2-2; 9 bases fit TRBD1. With 6 bases clipped from V and 4 bases from J, the junction kept 12 bases outside the gene matches. Germline assignment: CDR1 SQVTM and CDR2 ANQGSEA. The CDR3 extends over 16 amino acids.

This clonotype was seen only a few times. This sequence joins TRBV3-1 and TRBJ1-2, with TRBD1 identical over 8 bases. The CDR3 totals 13 residues. The ends lost 6 bases at V and 4 bases at J; junction bases unmatched: 4. In germline, CDR1 is LGHDT, CDR2 YNNKEL (reference sequence). As DNA, the CDR3 is TGTGCCAGCAGTCGACAGGGGACCTATGGCTACACCTTC. It translates to CASSRQGTYGYTF.

This clonotype was recorded at least ten times. The V and J genes are TRBV12-3 or TRBV12-4 and TRBJ1-1; D unresolved. This CDR3 is built from 14 residues. V was shortened by 3 bases and J by 1 base, with 9 bases between the two germline ends. The chain's CDR3 is CASSFSGENTEAFF. The DNA for the CDR3 is TGTGCCAGCAGTTTTTCCGGGGAGAACACTGAAGCTTTCTTT.

In its sample, this clonotype was seen a few times. The rearrangement uses TRBV7-8 and TRBJ1-4; a possible D gene is TRBD1 (5 bases). The germline CDR1 and CDR2 sequences are SGHVS and FQNEAQ. The CDR3 runs to 15 residues. Trimming removed 2 bases at V and 4 bases at J, with 11 bases between. The CDR3 spells CASSLTRQYNEKLFF. The CDR3 coding sequence is TGTGCCAGCAGCTTAACCCGACAGTATAATGAAAAACTGTTTTTT.

This clonotype was counted only a few times. The J gene is TRBJ2-1, the V gene TRBV6-2 or TRBV6-3; D is possibly TRBD2 (5 bases). V was clipped by 8 bases and J by 4 bases, with 9 bases between them. Per germline, CDR1 MNHEY and CDR2 SVGEGT. This CDR3 spans 12 amino acids. Written as DNA, the CDR3 is TGTGCCAGCGGAGCGGCTTACAATGAGCAGTTCTTC. Translating gives CASGAAYNEQFF.